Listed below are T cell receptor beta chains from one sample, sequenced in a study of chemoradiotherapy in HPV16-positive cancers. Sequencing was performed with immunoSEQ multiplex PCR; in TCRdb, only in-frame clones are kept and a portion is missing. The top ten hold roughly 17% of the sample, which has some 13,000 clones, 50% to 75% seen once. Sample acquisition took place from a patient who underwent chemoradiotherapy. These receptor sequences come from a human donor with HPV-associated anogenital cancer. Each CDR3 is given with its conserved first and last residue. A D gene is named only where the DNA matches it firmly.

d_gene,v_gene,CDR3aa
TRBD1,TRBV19,CASSTGTVAAKNIQYF
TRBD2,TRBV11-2,CASSSNPGLAETQYF
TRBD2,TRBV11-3,CASSLVWAGTSGEPLETQYF
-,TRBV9,CASSERQEGTDTQYF
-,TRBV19,CASSDTGTGVYEQYF
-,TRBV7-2,CASSLRPNGPQHF
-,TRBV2,CASSEQAGLSEAFF
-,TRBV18,CASSQLARTDEQFF
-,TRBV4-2,CASSQAREYNEQFF
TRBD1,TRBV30,CAWSRDSGNGNTIYF
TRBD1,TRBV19,CASSHDRAQGQPQHF
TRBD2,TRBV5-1,CASSLGASGEVRNEQYF
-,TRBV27,CASSPGGTEAFF
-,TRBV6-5,CASSYSIRGTYGYTF
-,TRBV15,CATSRALSNQPQHF
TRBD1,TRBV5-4,CASSLAPTGGDTIYF
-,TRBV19,CASSTRLQGASNQPQHF
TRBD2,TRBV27,CASSSTAGTSGSSGQETQYF
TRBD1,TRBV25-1,CASSEDSDRGRDGYTF
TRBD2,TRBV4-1,CASSQEAASGINEQFF
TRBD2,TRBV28,CASSGAFRTSSLSMGTQYF
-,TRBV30,CAWSVNSNQPQHF